Sequencing of this T cell receptor (beta chain) was carried out in a study of T cell repertoires and HLA-DP antigens. Study at large: The donors, ranging 18-to-29 to 60-to-69 years, included a couple of males and one female.

Sequenced by immunoSEQ multiplex PCR; TCRdb stores in-frame clones only, minus some. The table has more than 90,000 clones, roughly 92% seen once; the top ten hold 0.27%. Concerning this clone: Its antigen is unidentified.

Sequencing input: CD4+ T cells from PBMCs. The receptor was isolated from a woman younger than 30 in good health and CMV-seronegative.

The CDR3 spells CASSPYPDRENQPQHF. The CDR3 DNA reads as TGTGCCAGCTCACCCTACCCGGACAGGGAAAATCAGCCCCAGCATTTT. The chain joins TRBV18 to TRBJ1-5; 8 bases fit TRBD1. The CDR3 consists of 16 residues. The V and J ends lost 3 bases and 4 bases, in that order; junction bases with no gene match: 8. Germline V gene sequence: CDR1 KGHSH, CDR2 LQKENI.